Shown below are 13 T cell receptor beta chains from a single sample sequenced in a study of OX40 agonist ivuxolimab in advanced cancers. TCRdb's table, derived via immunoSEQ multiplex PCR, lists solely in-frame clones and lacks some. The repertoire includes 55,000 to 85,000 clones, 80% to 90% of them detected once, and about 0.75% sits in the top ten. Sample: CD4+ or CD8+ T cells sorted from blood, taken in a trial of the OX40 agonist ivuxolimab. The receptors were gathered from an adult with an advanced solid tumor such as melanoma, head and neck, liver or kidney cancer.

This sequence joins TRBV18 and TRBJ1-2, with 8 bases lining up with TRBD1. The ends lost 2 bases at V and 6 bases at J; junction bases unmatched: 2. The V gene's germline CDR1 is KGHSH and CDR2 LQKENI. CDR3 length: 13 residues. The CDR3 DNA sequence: TGTGCCAGCTCACCATTACAGGGGGATGGCTACACCTTC. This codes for CASSPLQGDGYTF.

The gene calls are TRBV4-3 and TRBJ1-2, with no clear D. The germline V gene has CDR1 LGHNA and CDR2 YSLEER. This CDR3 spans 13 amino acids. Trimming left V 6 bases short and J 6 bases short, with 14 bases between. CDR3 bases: TGCGCCAGCAGTCCCGGAAGGGTGAATGGCTACACCTTC. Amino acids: CASSPGRVNGYTF.

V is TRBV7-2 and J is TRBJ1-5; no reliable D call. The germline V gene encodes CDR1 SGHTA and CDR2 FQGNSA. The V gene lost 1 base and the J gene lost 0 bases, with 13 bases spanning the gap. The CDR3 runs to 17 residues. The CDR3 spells CASSLVSPASSNQPQHF. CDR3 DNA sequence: TGTGCCAGCAGCTTAGTGTCGCCAGCCTCTAGCAATCAGCCCCAGCATTTT.

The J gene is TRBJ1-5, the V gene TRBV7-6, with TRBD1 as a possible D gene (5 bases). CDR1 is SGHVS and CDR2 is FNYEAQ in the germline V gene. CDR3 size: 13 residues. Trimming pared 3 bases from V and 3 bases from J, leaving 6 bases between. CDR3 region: CASSLDINQPQHF. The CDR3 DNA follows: TGTGCCAGCAGCTTGGACATCAATCAGCCCCAGCATTTT.

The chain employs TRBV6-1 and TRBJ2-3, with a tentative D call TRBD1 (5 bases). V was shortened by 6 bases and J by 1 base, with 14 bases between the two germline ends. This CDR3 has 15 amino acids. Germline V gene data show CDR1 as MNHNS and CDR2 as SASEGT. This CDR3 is CASSYRLGGTDTQYF. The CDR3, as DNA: TGTGCCAGCAGCTACAGGTTGGGCGGCACAGATACGCAGTATTTT.

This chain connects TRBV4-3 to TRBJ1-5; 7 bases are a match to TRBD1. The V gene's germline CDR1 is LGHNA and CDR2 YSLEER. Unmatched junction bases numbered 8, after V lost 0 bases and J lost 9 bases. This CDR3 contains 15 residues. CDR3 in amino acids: CASSQEHRGLGPQHF. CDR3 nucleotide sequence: TGCGCCAGCAGCCAAGAGCACAGGGGATTAGGGCCCCAGCATTTT.

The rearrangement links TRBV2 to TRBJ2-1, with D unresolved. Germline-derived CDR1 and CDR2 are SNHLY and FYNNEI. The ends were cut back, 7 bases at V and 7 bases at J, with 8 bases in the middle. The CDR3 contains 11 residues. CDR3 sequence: CASTFLNEQFF. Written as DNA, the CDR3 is TGTGCCAGCACCTTCTTAAATGAGCAGTTCTTC.

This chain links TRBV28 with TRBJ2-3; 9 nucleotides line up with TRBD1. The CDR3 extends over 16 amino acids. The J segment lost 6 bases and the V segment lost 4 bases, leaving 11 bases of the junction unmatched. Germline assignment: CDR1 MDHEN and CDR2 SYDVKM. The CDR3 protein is CASSSRTGELADTQYF. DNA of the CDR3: TGTGCCAGCAGTTCTCGGACAGGGGAGTTAGCGGATACGCAGTATTTT.

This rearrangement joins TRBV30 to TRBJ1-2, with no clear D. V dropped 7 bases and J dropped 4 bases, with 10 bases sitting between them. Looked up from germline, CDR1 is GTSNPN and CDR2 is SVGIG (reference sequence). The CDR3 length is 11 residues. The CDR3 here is CAYSHSYGYTF. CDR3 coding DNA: TGTGCCTACTCCCACAGCTATGGCTACACCTTC.

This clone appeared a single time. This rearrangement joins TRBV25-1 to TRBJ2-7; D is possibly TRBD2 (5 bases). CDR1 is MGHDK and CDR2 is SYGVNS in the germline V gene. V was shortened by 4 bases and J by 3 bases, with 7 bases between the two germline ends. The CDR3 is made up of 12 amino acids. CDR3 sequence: CASSGENYEQYF. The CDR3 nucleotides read TGTGCCAGCAGTGGGGAGAACTACGAGCAGTACTTC.

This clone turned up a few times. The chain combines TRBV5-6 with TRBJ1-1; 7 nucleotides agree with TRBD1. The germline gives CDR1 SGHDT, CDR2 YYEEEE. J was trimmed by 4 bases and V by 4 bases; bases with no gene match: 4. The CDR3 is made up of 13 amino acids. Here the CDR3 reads CASSRQGGTEAFF. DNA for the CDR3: TGTGCCAGCAGCCGACAGGGTGGCACTGAAGCTTTCTTT.

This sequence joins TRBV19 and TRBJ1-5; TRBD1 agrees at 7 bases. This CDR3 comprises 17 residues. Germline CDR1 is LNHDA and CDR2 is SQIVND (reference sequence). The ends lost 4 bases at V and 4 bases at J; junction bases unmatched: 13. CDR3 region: CASSTQPDREGNQPQHF. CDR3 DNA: TGTGCCAGTAGTACCCAACCTGACAGGGAGGGGAATCAGCCCCAGCATTTT.

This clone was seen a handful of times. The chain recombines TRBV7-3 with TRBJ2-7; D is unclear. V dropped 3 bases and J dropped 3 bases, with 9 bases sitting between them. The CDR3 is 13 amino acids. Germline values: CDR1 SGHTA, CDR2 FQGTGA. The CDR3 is CASSLANGYEQYF. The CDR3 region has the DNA TGTGCCAGCAGCTTGGCCAATGGCTACGAGCAGTACTTC.